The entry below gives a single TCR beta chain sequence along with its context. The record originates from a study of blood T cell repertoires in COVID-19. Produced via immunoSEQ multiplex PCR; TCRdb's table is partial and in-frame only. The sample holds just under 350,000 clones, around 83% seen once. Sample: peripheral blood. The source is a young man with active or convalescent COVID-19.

Here the CDR3 reads CASSQAGEAYNEQFF. The CDR3 DNA sequence: TGTGCCAGCAGCCAAGCGGGAGAAGCCTACAATGAGCAGTTCTTC. The J gene is TRBJ2-1, the V gene TRBV4-2; weak D call: TRBD2 (6 bases). Germline V CDR1 and CDR2: LGHNA, YNFKEQ. Between the trimmed V and J ends, which lost 1 base and 2 bases, there was a span of 9 bases. The CDR3 extends over 15 amino acids.